These T cell receptor beta chains were read from a single sample in a study of cytomegalovirus exposure and HLA in healthy donors. Method: immunoSEQ multiplex PCR; TCRdb's copy keeps in-frame clones and lacks some. The sample shows under 250,000 clones, and roughly 1.2% sits with its ten largest clones. The sample taken for sequencing was PBMCs. These receptors all stem from a girl aged 2 to 9 in good health and CMV-seropositive. The CDR3 runs from the conserved cysteine through the conserved F or W. The order of the fields is D gene, J gene, CDR3 length, V gene, CDR3 DNA, CDR3 protein. D genes are given only for firm matches.

>-|TRBJ2-7|13|TRBV10-1
TGCGCCAGCAGTGCCGGGGGAACGTACGAGCAGTACTTC
CASSAGGTYEQYF
>-|TRBJ1-2|13|TRBV27
TGTGCCAGCAGTTTAAGGGAGGGGTATGGCTACACCTTC
CASSLREGYGYTF
>TRBD2|TRBJ2-7|14|TRBV29-1
TGCAGCGTGGCGCTAGCGGGAGGGCCCTACGAGCAGTACTTC
CSVALAGGPYEQYF
>TRBD1|TRBJ2-5|15|TRBV5-1
TGCGCCAGCAGCTTGGCCCCCGGGACAGAGGAGACCCAGTACTTC
CASSLAPGTEETQYF
>-|TRBJ1-5|13|TRBV19
TGTGCCAGTAGCGGTGGGCTTCATCAGCCCCAGCATTTT
CASSGGLHQPQHF
>-|TRBJ2-1|13|TRBV28
TGTGCCAGCAGTTTACAGGGGCACAATGAGCAGTTCTTC
CASSLQGHNEQFF
>-|TRBJ1-2|13|TRBV6-6
TGTGCCAGCAGTCTCCAGTCACCCTATGGCTACACCTTC
CASSLQSPYGYTF
>-|TRBJ1-2|13|TRBV7-9
TGTGCCAGCAGCTTAGAGGGGCTCTATGGCTACACCTTC
CASSLEGLYGYTF
>-|TRBJ2-7|15|TRBV5-1
TGCGCCAGCAGCGCCCGTGGGCCCACAACCCACGAGCAGTACTTC
CASSARGPTTHEQYF
>-|TRBJ2-5|13|TRBV29-1
TGCAGCGCTCGGGGGTTAGCTCAAGAGACCCAGTACTTC
CSARGLAQETQYF
>-|TRBJ1-2|16|TRBV6-1
TGTGCCAGCAGTGAAGCTCCCTTAGCGCTAAACTATGGCTACACCTTC
CASSEAPLALNYGYTF
>-|TRBJ1-5|16|TRBV28
TGTGCCAGCAGTTGGGAGGGAGGGGGGTTTGGTCAGCCCCAGCATTTT
CASSWEGGGFGQPQHF
>-|TRBJ2-1|10|TRBV29-1
TGCAGCGTTGCTGATCTAGAGCAGTTCTTC
CSVADLEQFF
>TRBD2|TRBJ2-7|15|TRBV28
TGTGCCAGCAGTCCCCAGGTGCGGGAGTTCTACGAGCAGTACTTC
CASSPQVREFYEQYF
>TRBD1|TRBJ1-1|17|TRBV28
TGTGCCAGCAGCACGAGCGACCGGGACAGCCTGAACACTGAAGCTTTCTTT
CASSTSDRDSLNTEAFF
>TRBD2|TRBJ2-7|14|TRBV27
TGTGCCAGCAGCTCACTAGCGGGACGCTACGAGCAGTACTTC
CASSSLAGRYEQYF
>TRBD2|TRBJ2-2|18|TRBV27
TGTGCCAGCACTGCTTGGACTAGCGGGAGGGCCTTCACCGGGGAGCTGTTTTTT
CASTAWTSGRAFTGELFF
>-|TRBJ2-5|13|TRBV7-2
TGTGCCAGCAGCGGCTCTTTGGAGGAGACCCAGTACTTC
CASSGSLEETQYF
>-|TRBJ2-1|15|TRBV29-1
TGCAGCGTTGAAGATCTCGCGGGATCCTACAATGAGCAGTTCTTC
CSVEDLAGSYNEQFF
>-|TRBJ2-2|14|TRBV29-1
TGCAGCGGGCTGACAGACCCGGGCACCGGGGAGCTGTTTTTT
CSGLTDPGTGELFF
>-|TRBJ2-1|14|TRBV19
TGTGCCAGTAGTAGGGACTCCCCGGACCATGAGCAGTTCTTC
CASSRDSPDHEQFF
>-|TRBJ1-2|12|TRBV6-5
TGTGCCAGCCGGGGGGGTAACTATGGCTACACCTTC
CASRGGNYGYTF
>TRBD1|TRBJ2-4|17|TRBV7-9
TGTGCCAGCAGCTTGCCCTCGACAGGGGACGGGGAAAACATTCAGTACTTC
CASSLPSTGDGENIQYF
>TRBD1|TRBJ1-2|12|TRBV29-1
TGCAGCGTCGCCGACAGGGGATATGGCTACACCTTC
CSVADRGYGYTF
>TRBD2|TRBJ2-3|18|TRBV7-2
TGTGCCAGCAGACGAGACGCCCTTAGCGGGGTTCCCACAGATACGCAGTATTTT
CASRRDALSGVPTDTQYF
>-|TRBJ2-7|14|TRBV7-9
TGTGCCAGCAGCCCGCAGGGGTCGCGGAACGAGCAGTACTTC
CASSPQGSRNEQYF
>TRBD2|TRBJ2-1|15|TRBV5-1
TGCGCCAGCAGCTTGTTGGGGGAGGGCTCCGGGGAGCAGTTCTTC
CASSLLGEGSGEQFF
>TRBD1|TRBJ2-5|16|TRBV28
TGTGCCAGCAGTTCAACCGGGACAGGGGGCCCGGAGACCCAGTACTTC
CASSSTGTGGPETQYF
>TRBD1|TRBJ2-7|14|TRBV5-1
TGCGCCAGCAGCCCAGGACAGGGACTGGGCGAGCAGTACTTC
CASSPGQGLGEQYF
>TRBD1|TRBJ2-5|15|TRBV5-1
TGCGCCAGCAGCGCCGCCGGGACAGCCCAAGAGACCCAGTACTTC
CASSAAGTAQETQYF
>TRBD2|TRBJ2-1|13|TRBV6-6
TGTGCCAGCCGGGAGGACGAGTACAATGAGCAGTTCTTC
CASREDEYNEQFF
>TRBD2|TRBJ2-5|19|TRBV5-4
TGTGCCAGCAGCTCTCTAGCGGGAGGGCTGCAGGGGGCTCAAGAGACCCAGTACTTC
CASSSLAGGLQGAQETQYF
>TRBD1|TRBJ1-3|14|TRBV29-1
TGCAGCGTTGCTGGACAGGGCGGAGGAAACACCATATATTTT
CSVAGQGGGNTIYF